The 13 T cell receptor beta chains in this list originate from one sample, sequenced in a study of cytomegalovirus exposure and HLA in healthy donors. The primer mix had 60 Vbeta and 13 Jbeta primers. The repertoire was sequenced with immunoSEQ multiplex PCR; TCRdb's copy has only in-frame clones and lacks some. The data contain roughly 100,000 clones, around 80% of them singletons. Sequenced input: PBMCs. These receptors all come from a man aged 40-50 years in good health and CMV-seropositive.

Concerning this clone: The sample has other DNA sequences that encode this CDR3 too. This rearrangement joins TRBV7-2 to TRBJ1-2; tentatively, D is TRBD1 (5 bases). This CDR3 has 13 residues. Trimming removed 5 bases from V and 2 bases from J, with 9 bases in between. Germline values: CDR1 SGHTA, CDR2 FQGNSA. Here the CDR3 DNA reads TGTGCCAGCAGCCCTGGACAAAACTATGGCTACACCTTC. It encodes CASSPGQNYGYTF. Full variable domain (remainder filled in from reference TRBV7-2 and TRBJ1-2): GAGVSQSPSNKVTEKGKDVELRCDPISGHTALYWYRQSLGQGLEFLIYFQGNSAPDKSGLPSDRFSAERTGGSVSTLTIQRTQQEDSAVYLCASSPGQNYGYTFGSGTRLTVV.

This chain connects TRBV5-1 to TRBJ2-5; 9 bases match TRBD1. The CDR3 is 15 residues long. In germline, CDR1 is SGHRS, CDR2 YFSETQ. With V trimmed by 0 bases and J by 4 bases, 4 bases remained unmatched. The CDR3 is CASSLVTGGGETQYF. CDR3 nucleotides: TGCGCCAGCAGCTTGGTAACAGGGGGCGGAGAGACCCAGTACTTC.

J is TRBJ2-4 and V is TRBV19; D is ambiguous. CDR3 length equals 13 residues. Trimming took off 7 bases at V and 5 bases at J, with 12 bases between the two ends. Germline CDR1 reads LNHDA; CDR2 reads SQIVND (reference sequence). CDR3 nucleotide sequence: TGTGCCAGTAAGATGGTTGGCCAAAACATTCAGTACTTC. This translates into CASKMVGQNIQYF.

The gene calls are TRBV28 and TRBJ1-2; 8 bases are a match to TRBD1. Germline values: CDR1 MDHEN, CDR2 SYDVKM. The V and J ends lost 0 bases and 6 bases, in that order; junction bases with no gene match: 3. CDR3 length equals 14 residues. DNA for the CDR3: TGTGCCAGCAGTTTATGGGCGACAGGGGATGGCTACACCTTC. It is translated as CASSLWATGDGYTF.

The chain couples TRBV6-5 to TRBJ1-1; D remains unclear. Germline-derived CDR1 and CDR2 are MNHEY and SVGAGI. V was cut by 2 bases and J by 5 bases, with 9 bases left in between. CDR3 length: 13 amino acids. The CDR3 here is CASSYGFRTEAFF. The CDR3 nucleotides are TGTGCCAGCAGTTACGGGTTCAGGACTGAAGCTTTCTTT.

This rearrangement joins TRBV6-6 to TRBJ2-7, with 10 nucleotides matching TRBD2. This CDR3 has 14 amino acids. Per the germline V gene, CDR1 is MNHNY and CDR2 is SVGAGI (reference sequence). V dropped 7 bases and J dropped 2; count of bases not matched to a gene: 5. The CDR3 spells CASTKREGPYEQYF. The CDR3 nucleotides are TGTGCCAGCACTAAGCGGGAGGGCCCCTACGAGCAGTACTTC.

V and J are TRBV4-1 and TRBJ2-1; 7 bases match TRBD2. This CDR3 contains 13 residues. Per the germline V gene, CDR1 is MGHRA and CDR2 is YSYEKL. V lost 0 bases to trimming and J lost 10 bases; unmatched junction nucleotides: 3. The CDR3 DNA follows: TGCGCCAGCAGCCAAGATTCTAGCGGAGAGCAGTTCTTC. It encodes CASSQDSSGEQFF.

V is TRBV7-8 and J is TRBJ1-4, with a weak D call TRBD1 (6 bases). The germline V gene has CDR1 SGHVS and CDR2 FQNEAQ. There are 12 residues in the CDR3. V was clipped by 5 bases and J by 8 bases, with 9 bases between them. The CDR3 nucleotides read TGTGCCAGCAGCCGAAGGGGGGAAAAACTGTTTTTT. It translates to CASSRRGEKLFF.

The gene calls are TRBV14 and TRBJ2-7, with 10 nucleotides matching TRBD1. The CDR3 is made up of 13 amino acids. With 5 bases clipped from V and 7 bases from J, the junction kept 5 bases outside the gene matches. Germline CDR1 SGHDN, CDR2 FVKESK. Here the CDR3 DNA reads TGTGCCAGCAGCAGGGACAGGGGTTTGGAGCAGTACTTC. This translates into CASSRDRGLEQYF.

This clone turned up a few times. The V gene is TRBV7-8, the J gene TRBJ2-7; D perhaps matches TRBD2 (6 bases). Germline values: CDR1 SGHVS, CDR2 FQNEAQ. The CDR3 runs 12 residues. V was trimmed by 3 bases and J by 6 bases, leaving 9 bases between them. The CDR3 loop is CASSFGGPEQYF. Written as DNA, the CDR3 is TGTGCCAGCAGCTTCGGAGGGCCCGAGCAGTACTTC.

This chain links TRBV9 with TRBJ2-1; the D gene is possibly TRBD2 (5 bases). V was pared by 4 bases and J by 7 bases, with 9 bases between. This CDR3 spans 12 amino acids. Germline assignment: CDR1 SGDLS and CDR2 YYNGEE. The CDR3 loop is CASSPAENEQFF. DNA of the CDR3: TGTGCCAGCAGCCCAGCGGAAAATGAGCAGTTCTTC.

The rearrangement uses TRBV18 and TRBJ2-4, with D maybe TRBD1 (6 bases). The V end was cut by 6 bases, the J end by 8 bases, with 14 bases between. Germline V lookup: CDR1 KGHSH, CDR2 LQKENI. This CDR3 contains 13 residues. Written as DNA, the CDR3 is TGTGCCAGCTCTAACAACAGGGCGGACATTCAGTACTTC. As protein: CASSNNRADIQYF.

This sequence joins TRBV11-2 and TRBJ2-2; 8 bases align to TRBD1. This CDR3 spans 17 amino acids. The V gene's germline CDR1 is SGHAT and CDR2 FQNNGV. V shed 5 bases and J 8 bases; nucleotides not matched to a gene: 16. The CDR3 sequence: CASSNRLGTGSLGELFF. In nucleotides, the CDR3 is TGTGCCAGCAGCAACCGCCTCGGGACAGGAAGTTTGGGGGAGCTGTTTTTT.